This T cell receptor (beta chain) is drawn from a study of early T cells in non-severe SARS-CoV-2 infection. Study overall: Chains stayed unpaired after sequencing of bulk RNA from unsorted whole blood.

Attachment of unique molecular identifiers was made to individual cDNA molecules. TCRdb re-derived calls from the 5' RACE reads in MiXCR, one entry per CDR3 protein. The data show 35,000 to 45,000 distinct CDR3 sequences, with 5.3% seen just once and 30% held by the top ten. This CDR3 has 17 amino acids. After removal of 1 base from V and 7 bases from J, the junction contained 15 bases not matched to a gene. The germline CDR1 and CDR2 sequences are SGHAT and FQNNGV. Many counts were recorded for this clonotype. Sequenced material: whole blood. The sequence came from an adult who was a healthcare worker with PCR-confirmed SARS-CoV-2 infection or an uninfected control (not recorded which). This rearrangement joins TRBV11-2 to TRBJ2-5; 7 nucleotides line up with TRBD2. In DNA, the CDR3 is TGTGCCAGCAGCTTAGGGTCAACTAGCGCGCCCGTAGGGACCCAGTACTTC. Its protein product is CASSLGSTSAPVGTQYF.